Sequencing of this T cell receptor (beta chain) was carried out in a study of blood T cells in healthy people across ages. The CDR3 loop spans 12 amino acids. Trimming took 4 bases from V and 8 from J, leaving 10 bases between them. To note about this clonotype: Its antigen is still unknown.

Study-level findings and limits: Across the age range, TCR beta diversity per million T cells fell in a roughly linear way.

A sample-barcoded 5' primer and a J-beta primer mix were used in a second PCR of roughly 6 to 12 cycles. One entry per CDR3 protein results from TCRdb running MiXCR on the 5' RACE reads. Of nearly 1 million distinct CDR3 sequences in the sample, roughly 47% were seen once. Roughly 9.5 milliliters of peripheral blood were drawn from each donor into EDTA-treated tubes. Isolation yielded PBMCs, at least 7 million per sample, in every case. The source is a woman aged 55-69 years in good health. This chain connects TRBV12-3 or TRBV12-4 to TRBJ2-3; a weak D match, TRBD1 (6 bases). Material for sequencing was blood. CDR3 coding DNA: TGTGCCAGCAGTTCCGACAGGTCTACGCAGTATTTT. As protein: CASSSDRSTQYF.